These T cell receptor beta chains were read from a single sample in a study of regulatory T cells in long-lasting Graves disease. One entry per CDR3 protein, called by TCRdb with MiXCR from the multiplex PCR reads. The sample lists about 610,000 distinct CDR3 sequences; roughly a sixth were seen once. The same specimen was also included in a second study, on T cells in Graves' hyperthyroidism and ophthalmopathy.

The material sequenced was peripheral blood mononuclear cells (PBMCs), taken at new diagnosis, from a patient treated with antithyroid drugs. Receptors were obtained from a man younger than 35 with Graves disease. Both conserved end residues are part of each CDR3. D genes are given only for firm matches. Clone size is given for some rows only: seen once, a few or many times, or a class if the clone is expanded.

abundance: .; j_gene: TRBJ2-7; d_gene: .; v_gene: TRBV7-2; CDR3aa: CASSLGRVREQYF; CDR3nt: TGTGCCAGCAGCTTGGGCAGGGTCCGCGAGCAGTACTTC
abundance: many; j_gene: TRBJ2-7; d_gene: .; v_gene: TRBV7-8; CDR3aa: CASSSRTGTNTYEQYF; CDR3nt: TGTGCCAGCAGCTCCCGAACCGGGACAAACACCTACGAGCAGTACTTC
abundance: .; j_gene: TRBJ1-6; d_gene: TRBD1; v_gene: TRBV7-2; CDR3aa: CASEDRGTHNSPLHF; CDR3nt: TGTGCCAGCGAAGACAGGGGTACTCATAATTCACCCCTCCACTTT
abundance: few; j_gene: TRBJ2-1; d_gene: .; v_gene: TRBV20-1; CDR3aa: CSARDRRRGYNEQFF; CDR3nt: TGCAGTGCTAGAGATCGGAGGCGGGGCTACAATGAGCAGTTCTTC
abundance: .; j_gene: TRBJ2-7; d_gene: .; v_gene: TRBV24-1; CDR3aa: CATSGDPYEQYF; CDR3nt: TGTGCCACCTCGGGAGACCCCTACGAGCAGTACTTC
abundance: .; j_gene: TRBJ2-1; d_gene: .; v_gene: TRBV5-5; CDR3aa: CASSLTGGLAAYNEQFF; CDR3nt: TGTGCCAGCAGCTTGACAGGGGGGCTAGCGGCCTACAATGAGCAGTTCTTC
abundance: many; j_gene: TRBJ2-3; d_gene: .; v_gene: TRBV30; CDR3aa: CAWSVSWLSTDTQYF; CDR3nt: TGTGCCTGGAGTGTGTCCTGGCTCAGCACAGATACGCAGTATTTT
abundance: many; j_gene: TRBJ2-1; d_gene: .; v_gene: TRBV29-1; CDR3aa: CSVGLGGGFEQFF; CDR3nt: TGCAGCGTTGGCCTCGGAGGGGGCTTTGAGCAGTTCTTC
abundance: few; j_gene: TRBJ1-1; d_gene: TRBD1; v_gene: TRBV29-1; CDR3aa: CSVEERQGGTEAFF; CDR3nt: TGCAGCGTTGAAGAAAGGCAGGGGGGAACTGAAGCTTTCTTT
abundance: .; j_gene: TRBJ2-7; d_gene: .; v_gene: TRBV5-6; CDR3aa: CASSFSSVYEQYF; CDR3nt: TGTGCCAGCAGCTTCTCTAGCGTCTACGAGCAGTACTTC
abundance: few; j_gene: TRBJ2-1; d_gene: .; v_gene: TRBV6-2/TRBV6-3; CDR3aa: CASSPAALEPYNEQFF; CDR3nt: TGTGCCAGCAGCCCCGCGGCCCTCGAACCCTACAATGAGCAGTTCTTC
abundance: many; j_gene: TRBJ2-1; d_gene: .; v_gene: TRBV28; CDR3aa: CASSLSASSYNEQFF; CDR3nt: TGTGCCAGCAGTTTGAGCGCTAGCTCCTACAATGAGCAGTTCTTC
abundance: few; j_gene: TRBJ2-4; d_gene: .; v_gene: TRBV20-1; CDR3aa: CSARVGPSPSKNIQYF; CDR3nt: TGCAGTGCTAGAGTGGGACCCAGCCCAAGCAAAAACATTCAGTACTTC
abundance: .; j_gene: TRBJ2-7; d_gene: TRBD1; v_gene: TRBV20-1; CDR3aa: CNAKLQTGSYEQYF; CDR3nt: TGCAATGCAAAACTCCAGACAGGGTCCTACGAGCAGTACTTC
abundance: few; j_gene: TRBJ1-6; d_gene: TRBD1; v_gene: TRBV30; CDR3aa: CAWRVGGTVDSPLHF; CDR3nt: TGTGCCTGGAGAGTGGGGGGGACAGTTGATTCACCCCTCCACTTT
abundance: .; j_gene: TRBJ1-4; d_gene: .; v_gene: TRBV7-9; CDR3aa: CASSSPVGGGREKLFF; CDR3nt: TGTGCCAGCAGCTCACCCGTGGGGGGGGGGCGTGAAAAACTGTTTTTT
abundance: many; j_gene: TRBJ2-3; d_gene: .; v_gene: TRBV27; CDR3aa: CAVAAGSVSAGTDTQYF; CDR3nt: TGTGCAGTGGCCGCCGGATCTGTCTCCGCCGGGACAGATACGCAGTATTTT
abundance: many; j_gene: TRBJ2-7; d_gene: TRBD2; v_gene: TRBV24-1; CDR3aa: CATGPAGDEQYF; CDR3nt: TGTGCCACCGGGCCAGCGGGAGACGAGCAGTACTTC
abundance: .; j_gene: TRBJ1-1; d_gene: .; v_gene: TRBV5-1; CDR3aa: CASSLDGVNTEAFF; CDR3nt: TGCGCCAGCAGCTTGGATGGCGTGAACACTGAAGCTTTCTTT
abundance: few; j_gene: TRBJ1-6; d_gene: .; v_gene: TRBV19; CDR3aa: CASSTSINSPLHF; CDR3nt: TGTGCCAGTAGTACCTCGATCAATTCACCCCTCCACTTT
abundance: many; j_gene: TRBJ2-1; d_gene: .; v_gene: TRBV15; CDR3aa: CATSSPATEQFF; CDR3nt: TGTGCCACCAGCAGCCCCGCGACCGAGCAGTTCTTC
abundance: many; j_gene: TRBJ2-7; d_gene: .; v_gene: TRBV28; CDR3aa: CASSLEGTESSYEQYF; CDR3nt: TGTGCCAGCAGTTTAGAAGGGACGGAAAGCTCCTACGAGCAGTACTTC
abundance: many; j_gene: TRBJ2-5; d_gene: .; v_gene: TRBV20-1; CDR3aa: CSARGPFPFQETQYF; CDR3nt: TGCAGTGCTAGAGGCCCTTTCCCCTTCCAAGAGACCCAGTACTTC
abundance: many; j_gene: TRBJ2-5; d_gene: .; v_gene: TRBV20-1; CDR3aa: CSAREVLVGMGETQYF; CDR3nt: TGCAGTGCTAGAGAAGTTCTGGTGGGGATGGGGGAGACCCAGTACTTC
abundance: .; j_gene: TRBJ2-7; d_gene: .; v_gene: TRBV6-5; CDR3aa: CASSYDLSGYEQYF; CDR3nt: TGTGCCAGCAGTTACGATCTGTCCGGGTACGAGCAGTACTTC
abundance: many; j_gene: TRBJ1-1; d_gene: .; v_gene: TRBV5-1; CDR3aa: CASSLEGTPNTEAFF; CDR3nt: TGCGCCAGCAGCTTGGAGGGGACACCGAACACTGAAGCTTTCTTT
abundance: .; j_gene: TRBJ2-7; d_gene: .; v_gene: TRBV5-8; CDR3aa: CASSSGFWTAKSYEQYF; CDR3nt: TGTGCCAGCAGCTCGGGGTTTTGGACAGCTAAATCCTACGAGCAGTACTTC
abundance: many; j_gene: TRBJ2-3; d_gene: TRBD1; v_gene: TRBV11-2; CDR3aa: CASSAEQGLYTDTQYF; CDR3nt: TGTGCCAGCAGCGCCGAACAGGGGCTGTACACAGATACGCAGTATTTT
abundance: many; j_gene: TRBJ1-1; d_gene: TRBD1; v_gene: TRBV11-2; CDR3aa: CASSLLQGAEAFF; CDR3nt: TGTGCCAGCAGCTTACTCCAGGGGGCAGAAGCTTTCTTT
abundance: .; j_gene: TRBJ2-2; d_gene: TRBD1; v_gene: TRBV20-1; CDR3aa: CSAIHRGYDTGELFF; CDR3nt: TGCAGTGCTATTCACAGGGGGTACGACACCGGGGAGCTGTTTTTT
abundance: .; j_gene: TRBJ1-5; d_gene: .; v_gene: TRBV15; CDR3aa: CATSPQVGPDQPQHF; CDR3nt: TGTGCCACCAGCCCGCAGGTTGGTCCCGATCAGCCCCAGCATTTT
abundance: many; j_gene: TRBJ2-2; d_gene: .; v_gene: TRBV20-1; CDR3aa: CSAIRPNTGELFF; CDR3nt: TGCAGTGCTATACGACCTAACACCGGGGAGCTGTTTTTT
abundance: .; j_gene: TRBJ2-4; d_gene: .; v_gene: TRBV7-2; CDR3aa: CASRKNIQYF; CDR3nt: TGTGCCAGCCGAAAAAACATTCAGTACTTC
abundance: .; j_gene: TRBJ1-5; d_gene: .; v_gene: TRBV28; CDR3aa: CASSFPDRQSQPQHF; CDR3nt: TGTGCCAGCAGTTTTCCGGACCGCCAAAGTCAGCCCCAGCATTTT
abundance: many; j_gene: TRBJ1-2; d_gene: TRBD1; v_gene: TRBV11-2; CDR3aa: CASSFPGTGRGYTF; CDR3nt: TGTGCCAGCAGCTTCCCCGGGACAGGACGAGGCTACACCTTC
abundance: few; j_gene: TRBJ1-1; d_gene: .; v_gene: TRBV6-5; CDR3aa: CASSYDGEEAFF; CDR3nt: TGTGCCAGCAGTTACGACGGAGAGGAAGCTTTCTTT
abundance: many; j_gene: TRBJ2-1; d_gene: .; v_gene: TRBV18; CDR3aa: CASSPQYKPGNEQFF; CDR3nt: TGTGCCAGCTCACCACAGTACAAGCCGGGCAATGAGCAGTTCTTC
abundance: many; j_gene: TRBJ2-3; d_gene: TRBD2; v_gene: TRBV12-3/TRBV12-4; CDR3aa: CASHSGSVDTQYF; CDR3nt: TGTGCCAGTCACAGCGGGAGTGTAGATACGCAGTATTTT
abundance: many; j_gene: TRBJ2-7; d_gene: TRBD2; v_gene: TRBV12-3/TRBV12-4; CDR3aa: CASSLGGSGEQYF; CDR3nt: TGTGCCAGCAGTTTGGGAGGGTCTGGTGAGCAGTACTTC
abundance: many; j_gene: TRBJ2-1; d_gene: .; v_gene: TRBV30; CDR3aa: CAWSVYSGYNEQFF; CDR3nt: TGTGCCTGGAGTGTGTACAGCGGGTACAATGAGCAGTTCTTC
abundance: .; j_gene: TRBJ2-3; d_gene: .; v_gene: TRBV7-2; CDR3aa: CASSLGGYADTQYF; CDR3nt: TGTGCCAGCAGCTTGGGGGGTTACGCAGATACGCAGTATTTT
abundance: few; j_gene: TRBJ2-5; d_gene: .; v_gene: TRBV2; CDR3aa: CASSELAQETQYF; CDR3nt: TGTGCCAGCAGTGAACTAGCTCAAGAGACCCAGTACTTC
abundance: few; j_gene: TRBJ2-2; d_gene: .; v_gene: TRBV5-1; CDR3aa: CASSLLPPPANTGELFF; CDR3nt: TGCGCCAGCAGCTTGTTACCGCCCCCCGCGAACACCGGGGAGCTGTTTTTT
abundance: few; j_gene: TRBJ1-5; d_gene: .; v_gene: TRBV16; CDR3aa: CASSPPESRSNQPQHF; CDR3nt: TGTGCCAGCAGCCCCCCTGAGTCTAGAAGCAATCAGCCCCAGCATTTT
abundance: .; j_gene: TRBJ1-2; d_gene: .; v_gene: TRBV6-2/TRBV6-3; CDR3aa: CASSDLAWGSYGYTF; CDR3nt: TGTGCCAGCAGTGATTTGGCCTGGGGCAGCTATGGCTACACCTTC
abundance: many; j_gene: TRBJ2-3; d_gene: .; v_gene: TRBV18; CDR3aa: CASSPPSEDTQYF; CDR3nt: TGTGCCAGCTCACCACCTTCCGAGGATACGCAGTATTTT
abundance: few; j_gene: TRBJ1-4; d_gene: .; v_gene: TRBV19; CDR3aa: CASRETAKEGEKLSF; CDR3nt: TGTGCCAGTAGAGAGACCGCGAAAGAGGGGGAAAAACTGTCTTTT
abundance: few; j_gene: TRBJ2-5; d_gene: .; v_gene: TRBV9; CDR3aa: CASSPGRVLQETQYF; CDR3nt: TGTGCCAGCAGCCCTGGACGGGTCCTTCAAGAGACCCAGTACTTC
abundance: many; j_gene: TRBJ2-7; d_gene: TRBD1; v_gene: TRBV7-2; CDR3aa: CASRRTGMEQYF; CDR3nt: TGTGCCAGCAGGAGGACAGGGATGGAGCAGTACTTC